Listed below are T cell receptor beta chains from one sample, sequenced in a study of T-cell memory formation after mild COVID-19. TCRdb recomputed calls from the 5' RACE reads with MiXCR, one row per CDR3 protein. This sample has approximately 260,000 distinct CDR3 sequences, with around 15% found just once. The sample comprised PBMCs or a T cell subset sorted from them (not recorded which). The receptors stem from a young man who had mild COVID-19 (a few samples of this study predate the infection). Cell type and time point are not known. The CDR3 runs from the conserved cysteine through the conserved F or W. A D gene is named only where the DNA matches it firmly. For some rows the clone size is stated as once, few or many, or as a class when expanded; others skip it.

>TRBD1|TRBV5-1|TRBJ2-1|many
TGCGCCAGCACCGTGACAGGGGGCTCCCACAATGAGCAGTTCTTC
CASTVTGGSHNEQFF
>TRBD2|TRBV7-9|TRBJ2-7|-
TGTGCCAGCCGCCCTGGCGGGGGCTCCTACGAGCAGTACTTC
CASRPGGGSYEQYF
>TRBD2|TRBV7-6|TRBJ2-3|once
TGTGCCAGCAGCTTAGAGGATGGTCGAGCGGGGGGGCCATATTTT
CASSLEDGRAGGPYF
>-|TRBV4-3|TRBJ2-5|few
TGCGCCAGCAGCCAAGAACGGGATATCGGGGGAGAGACCCAGTACTTC
CASSQERDIGGETQYF
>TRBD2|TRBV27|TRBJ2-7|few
TGTGCCAGCAGTTTGGGAGCGGGGGGGCTGGAGCAGTACTTC
CASSLGAGGLEQYF
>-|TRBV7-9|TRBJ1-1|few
TGTGCCAGCAGACCGGGACACTTGGCGAACACTGAAGCTTTCTTT
CASRPGHLANTEAFF
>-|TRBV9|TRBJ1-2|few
TGTGCCAGCAGCGTTTCGCCAGGCCAAGAGGGAAGTGGCTACACCTTC
CASSVSPGQEGSGYTF
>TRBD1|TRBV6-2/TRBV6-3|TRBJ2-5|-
TGTGCCAGCAGCGAAACAGGGGTGCGGGAGACCCAGTACTTC
CASSETGVRETQYF
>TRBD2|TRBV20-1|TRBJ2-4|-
TGCAGTGCTAGAGTAGGCGGGGGGGCCTTAGACATTCAGTACTTC
CSARVGGGALDIQYF
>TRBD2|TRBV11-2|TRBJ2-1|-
TGTGCCAGCAGCTTATTAGCGGGGGGGTATACTGAGCAGTTCTTC
CASSLLAGGYTEQFF
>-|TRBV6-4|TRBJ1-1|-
TGTGCCAGCAGGGCCCGAGTTCTGAACACTGAAGCTTTCTTT
CASRARVLNTEAFF
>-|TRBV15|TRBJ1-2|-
TGTGCCACCAGCACTTTACAGGGACAAAAGTTTGGCTACACCTTC
CATSTLQGQKFGYTF
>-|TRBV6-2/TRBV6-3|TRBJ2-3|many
TGTGCCAGCAGTGATTTTTTAGCGACAGATACGCAGTATTTT
CASSDFLATDTQYF
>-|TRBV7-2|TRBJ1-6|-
TGTGCCAGCAGCTTAGCGGGGGTAAATTCACCCCTCCACTTT
CASSLAGVNSPLHF
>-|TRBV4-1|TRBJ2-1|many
TGCGCCAGCAGCCAAGTCATACGGGACGAGCAGTTCTTC
CASSQVIRDEQFF
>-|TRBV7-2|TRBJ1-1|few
TGTGCCAGCAGCCTACGGTACGTCGGCACTGAAGCTTTCTTT
CASSLRYVGTEAFF
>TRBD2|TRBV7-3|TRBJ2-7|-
TGTGCCAGCAGCGCTAGCGGGGGGGTTCCGCTCTACGAGCAGTACTTC
CASSASGGVPLYEQYF
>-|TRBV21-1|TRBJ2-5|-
TGTGCCAGCAGCAAAGCGGAGACCTGTCCTTGGACCCAGTACTTC
CASSKAETCPWTQYF
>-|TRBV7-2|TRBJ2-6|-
TGTGCCAGCAGCCTAGAAGTGGTGGCCAACGTCCTGACTTTC
CASSLEVVANVLTF
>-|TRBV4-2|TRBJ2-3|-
TGTGCCAGCAGCCAAATTAGAAACGGCAGCACAGATACGCAGTATTTT
CASSQIRNGSTDTQYF
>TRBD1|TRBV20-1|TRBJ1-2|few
TGCAGTGCCCGGACAGGGGTCTATGGCTACACCTTC
CSARTGVYGYTF
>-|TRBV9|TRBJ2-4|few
TGTGCCAGCAGCGTAGAACACCTCGGAAACATTCAGTACTTC
CASSVEHLGNIQYF
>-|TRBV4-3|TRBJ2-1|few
TGCGCCAGCAGCCAAGATTACGGGGGAGTCTCCAATGAGCAGTTCTTC
CASSQDYGGVSNEQFF
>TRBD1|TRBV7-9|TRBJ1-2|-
TGTGCCAGCAGCTCACCCCGACAGGGGGTTAACTATGGCTACACCTTC
CASSSPRQGVNYGYTF
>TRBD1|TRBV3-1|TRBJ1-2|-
TGTGCCAGCAGCCCCCGACAGGGGGGCTTCACCTATGGCTACACCTTC
CASSPRQGGFTYGYTF
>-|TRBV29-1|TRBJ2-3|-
TGCAGCGTTGAGGCTAGCGAGAGCACAGATACGCAGTATTTT
CSVEASESTDTQYF
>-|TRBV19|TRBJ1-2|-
TGTGCCAGTAGTCCGCCAACGACCTGGGAAGGGGATGGCTACACCTTC
CASSPPTTWEGDGYTF
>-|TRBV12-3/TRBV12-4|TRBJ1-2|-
TGTGCCACCCTCTCCCGCGGGGAATCGTATGGCTACACCTTC
CATLSRGESYGYTF
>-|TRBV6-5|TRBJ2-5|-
TGTGCCAGCAGTTACTCGAGGGGGTACAGAGAGACCCAGTACTTC
CASSYSRGYRETQYF
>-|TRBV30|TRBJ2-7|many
TGTGCCTGGACCGGATGGCAGAGACTCTCCTACGAGCAGTACTTC
CAWTGWQRLSYEQYF
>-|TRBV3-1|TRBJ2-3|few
TGTGCCAGCAGCCAACTCACAGATACGCAGTATTTT
CASSQLTDTQYF
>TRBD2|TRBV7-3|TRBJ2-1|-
TGTGCCAGCAGCCGTTCCGGACTAGCGGGGGGGAGCTCCTACAATGAGCAGTTCTTC
CASSRSGLAGGSSYNEQFF
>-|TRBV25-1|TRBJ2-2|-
TGTGCCAGCAGTGAATTTAATTCGAACACCGGGGAGCTGTTTTTT
CASSEFNSNTGELFF
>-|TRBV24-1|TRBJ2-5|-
TGTGCCACCAGTGATACACAAGAGACCCAGTACTTC
CATSDTQETQYF
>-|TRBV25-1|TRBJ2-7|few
TGTGCCAGCTCAGGGTGGGTCAGCGAGTACGAGCAGTACTTC
CASSGWVSEYEQYF
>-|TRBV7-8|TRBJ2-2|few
TGTGCCAGCAGCCATCAGGGTCCCGGGGAGCTGTTTTTT
CASSHQGPGELFF
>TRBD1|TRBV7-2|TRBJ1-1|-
TGTGCCAGCAGCTTAGCGGACAGGGGGCGGGGAGCTTTCTTT
CASSLADRGRGAFF
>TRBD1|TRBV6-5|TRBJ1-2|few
TGTGCCAGCAGTTACGGACAGGTCTATGGCTACACCTTC
CASSYGQVYGYTF
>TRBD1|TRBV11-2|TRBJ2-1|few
TGTGCCAGGCGTATCCCGGACAGGGGGCTGGATGAGCAGTTCTTC
CARRIPDRGLDEQFF
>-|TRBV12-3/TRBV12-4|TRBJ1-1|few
TGTGCCAGCAGTTTAGTAATGGGCGCTTTCTTT
CASSLVMGAFF
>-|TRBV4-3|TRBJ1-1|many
TGCGCCAGCAGCCAAGAGGGATTGGTCAACACTGAAGCTTTCTTT
CASSQEGLVNTEAFF
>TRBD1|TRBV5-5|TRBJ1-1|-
TGTGCCAGCAGCCCTCTAACCAAGGGGGCAAACACTGAAGCTTTCTTT
CASSPLTKGANTEAFF
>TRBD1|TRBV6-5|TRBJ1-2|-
TGTGCCAGCAGTTACTGGCGGGACAGCAACTATGGCTACACCTTC
CASSYWRDSNYGYTF
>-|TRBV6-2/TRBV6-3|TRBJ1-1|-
TGTGCCAGCAGTTACGGGATATCGGGCACTGAAGCTTTCTTT
CASSYGISGTEAFF
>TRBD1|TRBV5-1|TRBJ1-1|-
TGCGCCAGCAGGCCCGGGACAGGGGGCTTGAACACTGAAGCTTTCTTT
CASRPGTGGLNTEAFF
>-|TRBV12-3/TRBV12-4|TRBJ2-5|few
TGTGCCAGCAGTCGGGATCCCAAAGAGACCCAGTACTTC
CASSRDPKETQYF
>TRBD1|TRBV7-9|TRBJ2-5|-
TGTGCCAGCAGCTTAGCTGACAGGGGGCCAAAAGAGACCCAGTACTTC
CASSLADRGPKETQYF
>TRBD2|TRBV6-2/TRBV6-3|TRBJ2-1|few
TGTGCCAGCACCCCCCAGCGAAGCGGGGGGCCCAATGAGCAGTTCTTC
CASTPQRSGGPNEQFF